This entry lists 7 T cell receptor beta chains sequenced from one sample in a study of shared clonotypes between healthy human individuals (dated by TCRdb to 2020 to 2022). Library preparation was by the immunoSEQ multiplex PCR assay. What TCRdb holds here is the immuneACCESS table cut down to in-frame rearrangements. Part of the clones is not present; checked against another copy, under half of the missing clones reflect an unresolved V gene, and the others are unexplained. Recorded for this sample are under 1,900,000 clones; 98% of them occurred a single time. The ten largest clones take up approximately 0.4% of the sample. Sequenced input: naive CD4+ T cells sorted from blood. The sample's cell subset or site label, in plain terms: CD45RA+ positively selected. The origin of the receptors is a man aged 25-45 years in good health.

The chain is built from TRBV5-5 and TRBJ2-7; 12 bases are shared with TRBD1. The V gene's germline CDR1 is SGHKS and CDR2 YYEKEE (reference sequence). Germline trimming cut 2 bases from V and 5 bases from J; bases unmatched to any gene: 8. This CDR3 has 16 residues. The CDR3 is CASSFRGDRGLDEQYF. DNA for the CDR3: TGTGCCAGCAGCTTCCGTGGGGACAGGGGGCTCGACGAGCAGTACTTC.

A word on this clone: In the same sample, other DNA sequences code for this CDR3. This rearrangement joins TRBV18 to TRBJ2-7; perhaps TRBD1 as D (6 bases). CDR1 and CDR2 from the germline V gene are KGHSH and LQKENI. This CDR3 region has 14 residues. Trimming pared 2 bases from V and 2 bases from J, leaving 10 bases between. The CDR3 sequence is CASSPGQGPYEQYF. The CDR3 DNA follows: TGTGCCAGCTCACCAGGGCAGGGGCCCTACGAGCAGTACTTC.

The J gene is TRBJ1-1, the V gene TRBV5-1, with D unclear. Trimming shortened V by 4 bases and J by 0 bases, and 7 bases separated the two germline ends. This CDR3 comprises 13 residues. Germline CDR1 and CDR2: SGHRS and YFSETQ. The CDR3 protein is CASSEDLNTEAFF. The CDR3, as DNA: TGCGCCAGCAGCGAGGACCTGAACACTGAAGCTTTCTTT.

The chain couples TRBV14 to TRBJ2-7; D not certain. The CDR3 is 13 amino acids. In germline, CDR1 is SGHDN, CDR2 FVKESK. V was cut by 4 bases and J by 3 bases, with 10 bases left in between. The CDR3 nucleotides read TGTGCCAGCAGCCTAACGGGCCGCTACGAGCAGTACTTC. It specifies CASSLTGRYEQYF.

The chain joins TRBV2 to TRBJ2-1; maybe TRBD1 (6 bases). This CDR3 has 12 residues. The germline V gene encodes CDR1 SNHLY and CDR2 FYNNEI. The V end was cut by 7 bases, the J end by 9 bases, with 13 bases between. The CDR3 DNA sequence: TGTGCCAGCAAGTTACAGGGAAGTGAGCAGTTCTTC. Translation gives CASKLQGSEQFF.

DNA for the CDR3: TGTGCCAGCTACCAACTAGCGGGAGGGCCCTTGAGCACAGATACGCAGTATTTT. Protein product: CASYQLAGGPLSTDTQYF. The rearrangement joins TRBV18 to TRBJ2-3; 13 bases map to TRBD2. V shed 7 bases and J 0 bases; nucleotides not matched to a gene: 10. The length of the CDR3 is 18 residues. Germline V lookup: CDR1 KGHSH, CDR2 LQKENI. The full variable domain, with the rest looked up from reference TRBV18 and TRBJ2-3, is NAGVMQNPRHLVRRRGQEARLRCSPMKGHSHVYWYRQLPEEGLKFMVYLQKENIIDESGMPKERFSAEFPKEGPSILRIQQVVRGDSAAYFCASYQLAGGPLSTDTQYFGPGTRLTVL.

The rearrangement links TRBV19 to TRBJ1-1; a weak D match, TRBD1 (6 bases). CDR1 and CDR2 (germline): LNHDA, SQIVND (reference sequence). Trimming removed 5 bases from V and 5 bases from J, with 24 bases in between. This CDR3 is 17 amino acids long. The CDR3 DNA reads TGTGCCAGTAGTCTTGCAGGGGACTTCCGGGGACGGACTGAAGCTTTCTTT. Translated: CASSLAGDFRGRTEAFF.